This T cell receptor beta chain was sequenced for a study of cytomegalovirus exposure and HLA in healthy donors. The study's findings and limits: The authors considered a cluster of highly shared sequence variants likely to be a sequencing artifact. Sequencing depth across donors, presence/absence analyses assumed, was roughly uniform. Reported findings show TCR beta sequences accurately forecast HLA-A and HLA-B alleles in most subjects. In a later analysis, HLA-associated beta chains showed higher expansion and lower generation probabilities than comparable chains.

Researchers ran the PCR with 60 Vbeta and 13 Jbeta primers. Profiled with immunoSEQ multiplex PCR; TCRdb holds only in-frame clones, not every one. In the table there are about 120,000 clones, 70% to 90% of which are singletons. The CDR3 sequence is 17 residues long. V lost 3 bases to trimming and J lost 3 bases; unmatched junction nucleotides: 12. The germline V gene has CDR1 KGHSH and CDR2 LQKENI. Notes on this clone: Its antigen is not known.

This chain connects TRBV18 to TRBJ1-2; 8 bases align to TRBD1. The sequence was collected from a man aged 35-49 years in good health and CMV-seronegative. The sample comprised PBMCs. The CDR3 region is CASSPAGGFGIYYGYTF. DNA for the CDR3: TGTGCCAGCTCACCTGCAGGGGGCTTCGGAATCTACTATGGCTACACCTTC.